The 13 T cell receptor beta chains in this list originate from one sample, sequenced in a study of OX40 agonist ivuxolimab in advanced cancers. Clones were sequenced by immunoSEQ multiplex PCR, and TCRdb holds only the in-frame ones, with some missing. The sample has approximately 65,000 clones; about 92% are singletons. The source was CD4+ or CD8+ T cells sorted from blood, collected in a trial of the OX40 agonist ivuxolimab. Every receptor here comes from an adult with an advanced solid tumor such as melanoma, head and neck, liver or kidney cancer.

The rearrangement joins TRBV2 to TRBJ2-3, with 10 bases aligning to TRBD1. This CDR3 contains 15 residues. Per germline, CDR1 SNHLY and CDR2 FYNNEI. The trim removed 5 bases at V and 1 base at J, leaving 3 bases unmatched. The CDR3 DNA follows: TGTGCCAGCAGTAAAGACAGGGGGCGCACAGATACGCAGTATTTT. It codes for CASSKDRGRTDTQYF.

The gene calls are TRBV5-1 and TRBJ2-1; D gene unclear. The V gene's germline CDR1 is SGHRS and CDR2 YFSETQ. V was clipped by 0 bases and J by 5 bases, with 6 bases between them. The CDR3 loop spans 13 amino acids. The CDR3, as DNA: TGCGCCAGCAGCTTGGATGGTGACAATGAGCAGTTCTTC. This codes for CASSLDGDNEQFF.

The gene calls are TRBV2 and TRBJ1-5; 10 bases agree with TRBD1. The germline gives CDR1 SNHLY, CDR2 FYNNEI. This CDR3 region has 14 residues. Trimming cost V 7 bases and J 9 bases; bases outside gene matches: 9. CDR3 in amino acids: CASKGQGSGGPQHF. The CDR3, as DNA: TGTGCCAGCAAGGGACAGGGGTCCGGGGGGCCCCAGCATTTT.

The rearrangement links TRBV5-1 to TRBJ2-5, with TRBD2 as a possible D gene (6 bases). Between the trimmed V and J ends, which lost 2 bases and 5 bases, there was a span of 13 bases. Germline values: CDR1 SGHRS, CDR2 YFSETQ. CDR3 length equals 14 residues. CDR3 sequence reads: CASSFGGAGETQYF. Written as DNA, the CDR3 is TGCGCCAGCAGCTTTGGCGGGGCCGGGGAGACCCAGTACTTC.

The chain uses TRBV5-1 and TRBJ2-3; D is undetermined. The germline V and J ends were trimmed by 1 base and 2 bases, with 11 bases remaining between them. This CDR3 has 15 residues. Germline-derived CDR1 and CDR2 are SGHRS and YFSETQ. CDR3 loop: CASSLSQKNTDTQYF. The CDR3 DNA reads TGCGCCAGCAGCTTGTCCCAGAAGAACACAGATACGCAGTATTTT.

The chain uses TRBV12-5 and TRBJ2-5, with TRBD2 matching over 8 bases. The V gene's germline CDR1 is LGHNT and CDR2 FRNRAP. The CDR3 has 15 residues. Trimming at V came to 2 bases and at J to 5 bases, leaving 7 bases not matched to a gene. In DNA form, the CDR3 reads TGTGCTAGTGGTTTGTGGCGGGGGGCCTGGGAGACCCAGTACTTC. Its protein is CASGLWRGAWETQYF.

CDR3 region: CASRETDYNSPLHF. The CDR3 DNA follows: TGTGCCAGCAGGGAGACGGACTATAATTCACCCCTCCACTTT. The genes are TRBV6-5 and TRBJ1-6; D unresolved. The length of the CDR3 is 14 residues. The germline V gene encodes CDR1 MNHEY and CDR2 SVGAGI. V was cut by 6 bases and J by 3 bases, with 9 bases left in between.

This clone was seen a few times. The J gene is TRBJ1-4, the V gene TRBV7-2; D uncertain. V lost 1 base and J lost 10, with 7 bases in between. Germline-derived CDR1 and CDR2 are SGHTA and FQGNSA. The CDR3 runs to 12 residues. CDR3 region: CASSLGIGKLFF. CDR3 nucleotide sequence: TGTGCCAGCAGCTTAGGGATCGGAAAACTGTTTTTT.

The chain has TRBV30 and TRBJ1-6; D gene ambiguous. Germline CDR1 reads GTSNPN; CDR2 reads SVGIG (reference sequence). Trimming took off 2 bases at V and 6 bases at J, with 14 bases between the two ends. This CDR3 region has 15 residues. Here the CDR3 DNA reads TGTGCCTGGAGTTCTACTGGGGTGGGTAATTCACCCCTCCACTTT. Encoded protein: CAWSSTGVGNSPLHF.

The DNA for the CDR3 is TGTGCCAGCAGACAGCAGGGGACGAATGGCTACACCTTC. This sequence encodes CASRQQGTNGYTF. The rearrangement joins TRBV5-6 to TRBJ1-2; D may be TRBD1 (6 bases). V was shortened by 5 bases and J by 6 bases, with 14 bases between the two germline ends. CDR1 and CDR2 from the germline V gene are SGHDT and YYEEEE. The CDR3 consists of 13 residues. Combining the CDR3 with reference TRBV5-6 and TRBJ1-2 gives the whole variable domain DAGVTQSPTHLIKTRGQQVTLRCSPKSGHDTVSWYQQALGQGPQFIFQYYEEEERQRGNFPDRFSGHQFPNYSSELNVNALLLGDSALYLCASRQQGTNGYTFGSGTRLTVV.

The chain has TRBV7-9 and TRBJ2-2; TRBD1 matches at 10 bases. The CDR3 sequence is 15 residues long. Losses at the gene ends were 4 bases for V and 4 bases for J; bases not matched to a gene: 3. Germline assignment: CDR1 SEHNR and CDR2 FQNEAQ (reference sequence). CDR3 sequence: CASSSRDRGTGELFF. CDR3 DNA sequence: TGTGCCAGCAGCTCCCGGGACAGGGGCACCGGGGAGCTGTTTTTT.

As regards this clone: Other nucleotide sequences in the sample specify the same CDR3. This chain connects TRBV30 to TRBJ1-3; the match to TRBD1 covers 10 bases. The CDR3 spans 11 residues. Germline CDR1 and CDR2: GTSNPN and SVGIG (reference sequence). V shed 5 bases, J shed 8 bases, and the junction held 0 bases outside the gene matches. The CDR3 loop is CAWGQGDTIYF. The CDR3 DNA reads TGTGCCTGGGGACAGGGGGACACCATATATTTT.

V and J are TRBV6-1 and TRBJ1-2; the D gene is possibly TRBD1 (6 bases). Germline V gene data show CDR1 as MNHNS and CDR2 as SASEGT. This CDR3 contains 15 residues. V lost 6 bases, J lost 4 bases, and 18 bases lay in between. CDR3 DNA sequence: TGTGCCAGCAGGATTAGGACAGAGGGAAGCTATGGCTACACCTTC. Its protein is CASRIRTEGSYGYTF.